The 21 T cell receptor beta chains below come from one sample, sequenced in a study of control samples from healthy donors and cancer patients. Repertoires were generated with immunoSEQ multiplex PCR, while TCRdb's copy carries only in-frame clones and drops some. Of 70,000 to 95,000 clones detected, approximately 87% appear once; the ten largest clones hold about 18%. The sample comprised blood. These receptors were collected from a man aged 45 to 65 in good health.

V and J are TRBV5-6 and TRBJ2-2; D unclear. Looked up from germline, CDR1 is SGHDT and CDR2 is YYEEEE. CDR3 length: 12 residues. Trimming left V 0 bases short and J 7 bases short, with 4 bases between. The CDR3, as DNA: TGTGCCAGCAGCTTGGGGATCGGGGAGCTGTTTTTT. The encoded protein is CASSLGIGELFF.

The rearrangement joins TRBV29-1 to TRBJ1-1, with TRBD1 identical over 9 bases. V lost 4 bases to trimming and J lost 0 bases; unmatched junction nucleotides: 18. This CDR3 is built from 19 residues. Per germline, CDR1 SQVTM and CDR2 ANQGSEA. CDR3 DNA sequence: TGCAGCGTTGCCCCTCTGGGGAGACAGGGGGTTGGAATGAACACTGAAGCTTTCTTT. Translated, it gives CSVAPLGRQGVGMNTEAFF.

The V and J genes are TRBV4-1 and TRBJ1-1, with D unresolved. Germline loops: CDR1 MGHRA, CDR2 YSYEKL. CDR3 length: 14 residues. V was trimmed by 5 bases and J by 1 base, leaving 11 bases between them. CDR3 sequence reads: CASSSLSGNTEAFF. The CDR3 bases are TGCGCCAGCAGCTCTCTTTCAGGGAACACTGAAGCTTTCTTT.

The chain carries TRBV9 and TRBJ1-5; tentatively, D is TRBD1 (5 bases). Germline CDR1 is SGDLS and CDR2 is YYNGEE. This CDR3 has 15 residues. The V gene lost 0 bases and the J gene lost 3 bases, with 10 bases spanning the gap. In nucleotides, the CDR3 is TGTGCCAGCAGCGTAGGGGGGTCCTCCAATCAGCCCCAGCATTTT. Residues: CASSVGGSSNQPQHF.

This clone was observed a single time. The chain links TRBV10-2 to TRBJ2-7; D remains unclear. The CDR3 totals 13 residues. Trimming pared 0 bases from V and 5 bases from J, leaving 8 bases between. CDR1 and CDR2 from the germline V gene are WSHSY and SAAADI. The CDR3 DNA reads TGCGCCAGCAGTGAGTCCGGACCGGACGAGCAGTACTTC. Its translation is CASSESGPDEQYF.

DNA for the CDR3: TGCGCCAGCAGAGCTACAGCATCTAACTATGGCTACACCTTC. It yields the protein CASRATASNYGYTF. The chain combines TRBV10-2 with TRBJ1-2; D is unresolved. CDR3 length equals 14 residues. V was pared by 6 bases and J by 0 bases, with 11 bases between. The germline gives CDR1 WSHSY, CDR2 SAAADI.

CDR3 sequence: CASSLESSYNEQFF. The CDR3 bases are TGTGCCAGCAGCTTAGAGAGCTCCTACAATGAGCAGTTCTTC. V usage is TRBV7-3 and J usage is TRBJ2-1; D not resolved. Trimming cost V 2 bases and J 0 bases, with 5 bases left between them. The length of the CDR3 is 14 residues. CDR1 is SGHTA and CDR2 is FQGTGA in the germline V gene.

The V gene is TRBV15, the J gene TRBJ2-5, with 8 bases fitting TRBD2. The V gene's germline CDR1 is LNHNV and CDR2 YYDKDF (reference sequence). J lost 4 bases, V lost 0 bases, and 4 bases had no gene match. The CDR3 spans 15 residues. CDR3 sequence: CATSRDREGSETQYF. The CDR3 DNA sequence: TGTGCCACCAGCAGAGATCGGGAGGGGTCAGAGACCCAGTACTTC. Combining the CDR3 with reference TRBV15 and TRBJ2-5 gives the whole variable domain DAMVIQNPRYQVTQFGKPVTLSCSQTLNHNVMYWYQQKSSQAPKLLFHYYDKDFNNEADTPDNFQSRRPNTSFCFLDIRSPGLGDTAMYLCATSRDREGSETQYFGPGTRLLVL.

The chain carries TRBV4-3 and TRBJ1-2; the match to TRBD1 covers 7 bases. The germline CDR1 and CDR2 sequences are LGHNA and YSLEER. Trimming took 0 bases from V and 3 from J; bases not matched to a gene: 7. This CDR3 comprises 16 residues. The CDR3 region is CASSQEYRGGYYGYTF. CDR3 bases: TGCGCCAGCAGCCAAGAATACAGGGGAGGGTACTATGGCTACACCTTC.

The V call is TRBV6-6, the J call TRBJ1-4, with a weak D call TRBD1 (6 bases). With 4 bases removed from V and 7 bases from J, the gap between germline ends came to 13 bases. This CDR3 is 14 amino acids long. CDR1 is MNHNY and CDR2 is SVGAGI in the germline V gene (reference sequence). CDR3 bases: TGTGCCAGCAGTTTACAGGGAAGCGGTGAAAAACTGTTTTTT. Its protein product is CASSLQGSGEKLFF.

The rearrangement joins TRBV5-1 to TRBJ1-6; possibly TRBD1 for D (6 bases). CDR3 length: 14 residues. Germline-derived CDR1 and CDR2 are SGHRS and YFSETQ. V lost 0 bases and J 7 bases, leaving 8 bases between the germline ends. As DNA, the CDR3 is TGCGCCAGCAGCTTGGAGAGGGGGAATTCACCCCTCCACTTT. Translated, it gives CASSLERGNSPLHF.

There are a few counts of this clone. The V gene is TRBV2, the J gene TRBJ1-2; TRBD1 agrees at 7 bases. Germline V CDR1 and CDR2: SNHLY, FYNNEI. The CDR3 covers 14 residues. The ends lost 5 bases at V and 5 bases at J; junction bases unmatched: 8. CDR3 DNA sequence: TGTGCCAGCAGTTGGGCCCAGGGGGAGTATGGCTACACCTTC. Translation gives CASSWAQGEYGYTF. Together with reference TRBV2 and TRBJ1-2, the CDR3 gives the full variable domain: EPEVTQTPSHQVTQMGQEVILRCVPISNHLYFYWYRQILGQKVEFLVSFYNNEISEKSEIFDDQFSVERPDGSNFTLKIRSTKLEDSAMYFCASSWAQGEYGYTFGSGTRLTVV.

The V call is TRBV18, the J call TRBJ2-1; D may be TRBD1 (7 bases). The germline V and J ends were trimmed by 1 base and 2 bases, with 12 bases remaining between them. CDR1 and CDR2 (germline): KGHSH, LQKENI. This CDR3 contains 16 residues. The DNA for the CDR3 is TGTGCCAGCTCACCACAGGGGGCGGGGACCTACAATGAGCAGTTCTTC. Translated: CASSPQGAGTYNEQFF.

The chain is built from TRBV4-1 and TRBJ1-4; 8 nucleotides align to TRBD1. Germline V gene data show CDR1 as MGHRA and CDR2 as YSYEKL. The junction had 4 bases not matched to a gene; V was cut back by 4 bases and J by 3 bases. The CDR3 contains 15 residues. The CDR3 sequence is CASSPSGGSNEKLFF. In DNA, the CDR3 is TGCGCCAGCAGCCCTTCAGGGGGCTCTAATGAAAAACTGTTTTTT.

The sample holds one count of this clone. The chain has TRBV28 and TRBJ1-1; D gene uncertain. CDR1 is MDHEN and CDR2 is SYDVKM in the germline V gene. There are 14 residues in the CDR3. Between the trimmed V and J ends, which lost 2 bases and 2 bases, there was a span of 9 bases. The chain's CDR3 is CASSLLTANTEAFF. DNA for the CDR3: TGTGCCAGCAGTTTACTCACGGCAAACACTGAAGCTTTCTTT.

This clone was observed a few times. The chain is built from TRBV7-9 and TRBJ1-6; no clear D. Trimming left V 2 bases short and J 4 bases short, with 12 bases between. The CDR3 extends over 16 amino acids. Germline V lookup: CDR1 SEHNR, CDR2 FQNEAQ (reference sequence). The CDR3 coding sequence is TGTGCCAGCAGCTTAATGGCAGGCGTGTATAATTCACCCCTCCACTTT. Translating gives CASSLMAGVYNSPLHF.

CDR3 in amino acids: CASSLQDRAYNYGYTF. CDR3 DNA: TGTGCCAGCTCACTCCAAGACAGAGCTTACAACTATGGCTACACCTTC. This chain links TRBV18 with TRBJ1-2; possibly TRBD1 for D (5 bases). The CDR3 length is 16 residues. Trimming took off 4 bases at V and 2 bases at J, with 17 bases between the two ends. CDR1 is KGHSH and CDR2 is LQKENI in the germline V gene.

The V gene is TRBV5-1, the J gene TRBJ2-7, with D possibly being TRBD2 (5 bases). Per germline, CDR1 SGHRS and CDR2 YFSETQ. This CDR3 is built from 13 residues. The V end was cut by 4 bases, the J end by 1 base, with 9 bases between. CDR3 protein: CASSGGQSYEQYF. DNA of the CDR3: TGCGCCAGCAGCGGAGGCCAGTCCTACGAGCAGTACTTC.

The rearrangement uses TRBV5-6 and TRBJ2-5, with D possibly being TRBD1 (6 bases). V lost 4 bases and J lost 7, with 11 bases in between. Germline CDR1 is SGHDT and CDR2 is YYEEEE. This CDR3 contains 12 residues. Here the CDR3 DNA reads TGTGCCAGCAGCCAACTCAGGGGGACCCAGTACTTC. Translation: CASSQLRGTQYF.

This chain joins TRBV7-2 and TRBJ2-5; 7 bases map to TRBD2. CDR1 and CDR2 (germline): SGHTA, FQGNSA. This CDR3 is built from 15 residues. J lost 5 bases, V lost 0 bases, and 6 bases had no gene match. The DNA for the CDR3 is TGTGCCAGCAGCTTAGCGACGGGGGGATGGGAGACCCAGTACTTC. This translates into CASSLATGGWETQYF.

This clone was observed a handful of times. The CDR3 DNA reads as TGCGCCAGCAGTGAGTCAGGACAGGCGTACGAGCAGTACTTC. Translated: CASSESGQAYEQYF. The chain employs TRBV10-2 and TRBJ2-7; 7 bases line up with TRBD1. Germline values: CDR1 WSHSY, CDR2 SAAADI. The CDR3 consists of 14 residues. Losses at the gene ends were 0 bases for V and 4 bases for J; bases not matched to a gene: 3.